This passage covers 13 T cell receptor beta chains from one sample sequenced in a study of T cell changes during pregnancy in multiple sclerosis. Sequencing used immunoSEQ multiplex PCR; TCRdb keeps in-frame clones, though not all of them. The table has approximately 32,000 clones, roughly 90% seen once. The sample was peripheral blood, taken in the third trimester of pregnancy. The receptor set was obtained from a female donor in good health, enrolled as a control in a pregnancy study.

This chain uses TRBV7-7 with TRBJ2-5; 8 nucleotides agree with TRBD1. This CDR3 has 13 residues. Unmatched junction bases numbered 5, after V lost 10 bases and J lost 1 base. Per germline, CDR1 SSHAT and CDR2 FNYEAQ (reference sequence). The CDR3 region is CATARGPQETQYF. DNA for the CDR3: TGTGCCACCGCCAGGGGGCCCCAAGAGACCCAGTACTTC.

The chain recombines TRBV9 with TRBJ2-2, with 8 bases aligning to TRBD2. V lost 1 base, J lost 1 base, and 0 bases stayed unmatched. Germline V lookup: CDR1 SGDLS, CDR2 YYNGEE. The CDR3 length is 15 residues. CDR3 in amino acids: CASSVRGGNTGELFF. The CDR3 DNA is TGTGCCAGCAGCGTACGGGGGGGGAACACCGGGGAGCTGTTTTTT.

CDR3 DNA: TGCGCCAGCAGCCAAGAGTTTCGGAGGGAGCAGTACTTC. Protein product: CASSQEFRREQYF. This rearrangement joins TRBV4-1 to TRBJ2-7; D is possibly TRBD2 (5 bases). Trimming removed 0 bases at V and 7 bases at J, with 10 bases between. Looked up from germline, CDR1 is MGHRA and CDR2 is YSYEKL. The CDR3 loop spans 13 amino acids.

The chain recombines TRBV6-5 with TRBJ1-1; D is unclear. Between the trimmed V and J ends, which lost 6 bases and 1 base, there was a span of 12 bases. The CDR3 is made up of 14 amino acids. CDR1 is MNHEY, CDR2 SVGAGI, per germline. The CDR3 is CASRLLDPNTEAFF. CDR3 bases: TGTGCCAGCAGACTTTTAGATCCGAACACTGAAGCTTTCTTT.

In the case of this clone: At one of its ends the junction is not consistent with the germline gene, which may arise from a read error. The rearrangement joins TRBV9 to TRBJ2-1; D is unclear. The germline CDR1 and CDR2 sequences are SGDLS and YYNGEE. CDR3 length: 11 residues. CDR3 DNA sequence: TGTGCCAGCAGCGGGTACAGTGAGCAGTTCTTC. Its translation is CASSGYSEQFF.

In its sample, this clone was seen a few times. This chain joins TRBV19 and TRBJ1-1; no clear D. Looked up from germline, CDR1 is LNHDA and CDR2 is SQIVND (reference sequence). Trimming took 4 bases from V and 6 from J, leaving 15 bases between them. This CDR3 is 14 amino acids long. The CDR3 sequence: CASSNGIVTAEAFF. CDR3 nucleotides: TGTGCCAGTAGTAACGGGATTGTTACGGCTGAAGCTTTCTTT.

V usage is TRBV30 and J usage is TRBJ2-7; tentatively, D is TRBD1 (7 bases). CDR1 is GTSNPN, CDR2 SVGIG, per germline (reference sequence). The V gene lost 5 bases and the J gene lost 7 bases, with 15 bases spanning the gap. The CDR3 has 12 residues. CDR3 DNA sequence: TGTGCCTGGGGGCAGGGGGGCGTTGAGCAGTACTTC. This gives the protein CAWGQGGVEQYF.

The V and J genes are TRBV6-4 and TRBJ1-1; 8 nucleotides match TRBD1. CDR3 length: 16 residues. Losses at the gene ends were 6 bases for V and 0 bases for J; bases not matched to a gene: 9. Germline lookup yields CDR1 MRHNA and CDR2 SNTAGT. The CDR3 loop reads CASSGHRGEMNTEAFF. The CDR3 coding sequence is TGTGCCAGCAGCGGACACAGGGGGGAAATGAACACTGAAGCTTTCTTT.

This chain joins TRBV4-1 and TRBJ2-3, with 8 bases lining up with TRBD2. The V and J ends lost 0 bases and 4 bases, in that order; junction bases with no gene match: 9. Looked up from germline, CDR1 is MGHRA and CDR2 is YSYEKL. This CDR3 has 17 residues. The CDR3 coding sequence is TGCGCCAGCAGCCAAGATCCCCCCGGGGGGGCCGCAGATACGCAGTATTTT. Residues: CASSQDPPGGAADTQYF.

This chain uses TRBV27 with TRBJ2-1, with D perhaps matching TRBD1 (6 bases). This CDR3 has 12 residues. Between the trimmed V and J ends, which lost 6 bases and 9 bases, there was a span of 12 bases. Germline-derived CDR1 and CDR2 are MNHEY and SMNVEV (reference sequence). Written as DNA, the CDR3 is TGTGCCAGCAGCCAACAGGGATCTGAGCAGTTCTTC. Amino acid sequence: CASSQQGSEQFF.

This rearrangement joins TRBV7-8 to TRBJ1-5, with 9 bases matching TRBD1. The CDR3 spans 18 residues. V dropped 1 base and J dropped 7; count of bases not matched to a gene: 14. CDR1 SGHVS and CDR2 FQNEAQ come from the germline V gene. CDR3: CASSLGIWTGDGRQPQHF. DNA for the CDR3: TGTGCCAGCAGCTTAGGGATATGGACAGGGGACGGAAGACAGCCCCAGCATTTT.

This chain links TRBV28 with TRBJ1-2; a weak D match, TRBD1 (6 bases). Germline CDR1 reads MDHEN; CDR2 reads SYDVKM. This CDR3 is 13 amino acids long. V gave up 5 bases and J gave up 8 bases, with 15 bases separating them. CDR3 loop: CASSPPGGPGYTF. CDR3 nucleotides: TGTGCCAGCAGTCCCCCCGGGGGGCCCGGCTACACCTTC.

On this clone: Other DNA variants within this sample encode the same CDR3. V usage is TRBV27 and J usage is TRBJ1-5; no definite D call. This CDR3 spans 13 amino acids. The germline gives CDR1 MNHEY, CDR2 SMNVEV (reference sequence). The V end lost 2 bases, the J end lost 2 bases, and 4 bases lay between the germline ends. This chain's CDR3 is CASSLQGNQPQHF. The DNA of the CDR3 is TGTGCCAGCAGTTTACAGGGCAATCAGCCCCAGCATTTT.